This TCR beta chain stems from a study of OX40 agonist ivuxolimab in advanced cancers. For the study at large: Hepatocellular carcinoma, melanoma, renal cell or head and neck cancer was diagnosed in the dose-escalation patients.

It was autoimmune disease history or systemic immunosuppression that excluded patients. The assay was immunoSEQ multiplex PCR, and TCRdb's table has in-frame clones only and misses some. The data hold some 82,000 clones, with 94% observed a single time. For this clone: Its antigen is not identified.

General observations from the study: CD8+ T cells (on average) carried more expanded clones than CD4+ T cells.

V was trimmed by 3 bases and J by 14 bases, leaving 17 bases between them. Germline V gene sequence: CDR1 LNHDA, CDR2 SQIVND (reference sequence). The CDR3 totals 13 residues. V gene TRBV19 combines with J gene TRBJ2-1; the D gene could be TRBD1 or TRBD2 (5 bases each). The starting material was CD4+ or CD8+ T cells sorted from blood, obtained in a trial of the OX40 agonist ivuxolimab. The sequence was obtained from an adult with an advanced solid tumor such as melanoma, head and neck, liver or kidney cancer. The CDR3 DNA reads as TGTGCCAGTAGTATCGGGGACCGGACTGTCGAGTTCTTC. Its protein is CASSIGDRTVEFF.